What follows are 22 T cell receptor beta chains derived from one specimen sequenced in a study of cytomegalovirus exposure and HLA in healthy donors. This PCR relied on a set of 60 Vbeta primers and 13 Jbeta primers. Profiling relied on immunoSEQ multiplex PCR, and the TCRdb table lists in-frame clones only, not all of them. The sample lists about 160,000 clones; almost 80% were seen once. The specimen sequenced was PBMCs. These receptors all stem from a woman aged 50 to 60 in good health and CMV-seropositive.

V gene TRBV6-1 combines with J gene TRBJ1-1; possibly TRBD1 for D (6 bases). The V and J ends lost 6 bases and 5 bases respectively, with 13 bases between them. Per germline, CDR1 MNHNS and CDR2 SASEGT. This CDR3 has 13 amino acids. The CDR3 reads CASRHREGTEAFF. CDR3 in DNA: TGTGCCAGCAGGCACAGGGAGGGTACTGAAGCTTTCTTT.

This clone has just a few counts. V is TRBV12-5 and J is TRBJ2-3; 8 bases are shared with TRBD2. V shed 1 base and J 3 bases; nucleotides not matched to a gene: 0. Germline V gene sequence: CDR1 LGHNT, CDR2 FRNRAP. The CDR3 sequence is 14 residues long. CDR3 nucleotide sequence: TGTGCTAGTGGTTTGGAGCGGGGGACAGATACGCAGTATTTT. This sequence encodes CASGLERGTDTQYF.

Concerning this clone itself: This sample also contains other DNA sequences that code for the same CDR3. The chain links TRBV6-1 to TRBJ2-5; D is possibly TRBD1 (5 bases). Trimming took 2 bases from V and 2 from J, leaving 9 bases between them. This CDR3 has 14 residues. The germline CDR1 and CDR2 sequences are MNHNS and SASEGT. The CDR3 loop is CASSELNRQETQYF. The CDR3 coding sequence is TGTGCCAGCAGTGAATTGAACAGGCAAGAGACCCAGTACTTC.

The chain combines TRBV19 with TRBJ1-4; 7 bases fit TRBD1. This CDR3 comprises 14 residues. The V and J ends lost 1 base and 7 bases, in that order; junction bases with no gene match: 3. Germline V gene lookup returns CDR1 LNHDA and CDR2 SQIVND (reference sequence). Written as DNA, the CDR3 is TGTGCCAGTAGTATAGCAACAGGGGTTGAAAAACTGTTTTTT. Encoded protein: CASSIATGVEKLFF.

The V gene is TRBV9, the J gene TRBJ2-1; 11 nucleotides align to TRBD2. The germline gives CDR1 SGDLS, CDR2 YYNGEE. CDR3 size: 16 residues. V dropped 3 bases and J dropped 7; count of bases not matched to a gene: 9. This chain's CDR3 is CASSGPMSSGGNEQFF. Written as DNA, the CDR3 is TGTGCCAGCAGCGGCCCCATGTCTAGCGGGGGGAATGAGCAGTTCTTC.

This clone was seen once. The chain couples TRBV28 to TRBJ2-6; 11 positions match TRBD2. Germline V gene sequence: CDR1 MDHEN, CDR2 SYDVKM. This CDR3 contains 17 residues. V lost 5 bases to trimming and J lost 0 bases; unmatched junction nucleotides: 3. For the CDR3, the DNA is TGTGCCAGCAGTCTAGCGGGGGGATTCTCTGGGGCCAACGTCCTGACTTTC. Translation gives CASSLAGGFSGANVLTF. The full variable domain, rest sourced from reference TRBV28 and TRBJ2-6, is DVKVTQSSRYLVKRTGEKVFLECVQDMDHENMFWYRQDPGLGLRLIYFSYDVKMKEKGDIPEGYSVSREKKERFSLILESASTNQTSMYLCASSLAGGFSGANVLTFGAGSRLTVL.

This clone was detected only a few times. Other DNA sequences in this sample translate to the same CDR3. V gene TRBV19 combines with J gene TRBJ1-1; unclear D gene. The CDR3 has 13 amino acids. Germline loops: CDR1 LNHDA, CDR2 SQIVND (reference sequence). V lost 3 bases, J lost 5 bases, and 10 bases lay in between. CDR3 sequence reads: CASSIPGWTEAFF. The CDR3 bases are TGTGCCAGTAGTATCCCAGGATGGACTGAAGCTTTCTTT.

The chain uses TRBV19 and TRBJ2-3; the match to TRBD2 covers 12 bases. There are 19 residues in the CDR3. Per the germline V gene, CDR1 is LNHDA and CDR2 is SQIVND (reference sequence). V trimming: 5 bases; J trimming: 5 bases; junction bases outside the gene matches: 17. DNA of the CDR3: TGTGCCAGTAGTCTCCTTAATCCGACTAGCGGGAGAATATTAGATACGCAGTATTTT. This codes for CASSLLNPTSGRILDTQYF.

The chain links TRBV21-1 to TRBJ1-1; the D call in the table, TRBD1, was not verified against the DNA. TRBV21-1 has pseudogene status. The CDR3 contains 17 residues. Here the CDR3 reads CASSKASTDRSNTEAFF. The CDR3 nucleotides read TGTGCCAGCAGCAAAGCGTCTACCGACAGATCGAACACTGAAGCTTTCTTT.

This chain connects TRBV21-1 to TRBJ2-7; the DNA was not compared with TRBD1, the D call given in the table. TRBV21-1 has pseudogene status. The CDR3 loop spans 16 amino acids. Here the CDR3 reads CASGKGGTVNSYEQYF. The CDR3 DNA follows: TGTGCCAGCGGCAAAGGGGGGACAGTCAACTCCTACGAGCAGTACTTC.

The chain joins TRBV5-6 to TRBJ2-1; TRBD2 aligns across 13 bases. Germline assignment: CDR1 SGHDT and CDR2 YYEEEE. Losses at the gene ends were 3 bases for V and 4 bases for J; bases not matched to a gene: 10. The CDR3 length is 18 residues. CDR3 sequence: CASSWTSGSPRGYNEQFF. CDR3 coding DNA: TGTGCCAGCAGCTGGACTAGCGGGAGCCCCCGGGGATACAATGAGCAGTTCTTC. Looking up the rest from reference TRBV5-6 and TRBJ2-1 gives the full variable domain: DAGVTQSPTHLIKTRGQQVTLRCSPKSGHDTVSWYQQALGQGPQFIFQYYEEEERQRGNFPDRFSGHQFPNYSSELNVNALLLGDSALYLCASSWTSGSPRGYNEQFFGPGTRLTVL.

The rearrangement joins TRBV2 to TRBJ2-5; a weak D match, TRBD2 (6 bases). V was pared by 5 bases and J by 1 base, with 11 bases between. From germline, CDR1 is SNHLY and CDR2 FYNNEI. This CDR3 has 14 amino acids. As DNA, the CDR3 is TGTGCCAGCAGTATCGGAGGGGCCCAAGAGACCCAGTACTTC. Translation: CASSIGGAQETQYF.

This clone was found a few times. The V gene is TRBV5-8, the J gene TRBJ2-7; 7 bases match TRBD1. Germline assignment: CDR1 SGHTS and CDR2 YDEGEE. Trimming at V came to 4 bases and at J to 0 bases, leaving 10 bases not matched to a gene. The CDR3 is 16 amino acids. The CDR3 region is CASSPEPTGSSYEQYF. As DNA, the CDR3 is TGTGCCAGCAGCCCGGAACCGACAGGGAGCTCCTACGAGCAGTACTTC.

This clone was seen once. The chain links TRBV11-2 to TRBJ2-7, with 10 bases aligning to TRBD2. J gave up 3 bases and V 4 bases, and 15 bases lay outside the gene matches. CDR1 and CDR2 from the germline V gene are SGHAT and FQNNGV. This CDR3 contains 18 residues. The CDR3 region is CASSSSPSTSGVYYEQYF. In DNA form, the CDR3 reads TGTGCCAGCAGCTCGTCCCCCTCTACTAGCGGGGTCTACTACGAGCAGTACTTC.

V gene TRBV4-1 combines with J gene TRBJ1-2; tentative D call: TRBD1 (5 bases). The ends were cut back, 4 bases at V and 4 bases at J, with 16 bases in the middle. CDR1 and CDR2 from the germline V gene are MGHRA and YSYEKL. This CDR3 comprises 15 residues. The CDR3 spells CASSPPGRDGYGYTF. In DNA, the CDR3 is TGCGCCAGCAGCCCCCCCGGGAGGGACGGCTATGGCTACACCTTC.

V gene TRBV5-4 combines with J gene TRBJ1-1, with D tentatively TRBD1 (5 bases). This CDR3 is built from 15 residues. Trimming cost V 0 bases and J 3 bases, with 12 bases left between them. Germline V gene lookup returns CDR1 SGHNT and CDR2 YYREEE (reference sequence). In DNA form, the CDR3 reads TGTGCCAGCAGCTTGGGCGGGGGGTTTTACACTGAAGCTTTCTTT. Its protein is CASSLGGGFYTEAFF.

This chain uses TRBV11-1 with TRBJ2-1, with 8 bases that match TRBD2. Germline CDR1 and CDR2: SGHAT and FQDESV (reference sequence). The length of the CDR3 is 14 residues. With 1 base clipped from V and 6 bases from J, the junction kept 2 bases outside the gene matches. For the CDR3, the DNA is TGTGCCAGCAGCTTAGGACTAGCGTTCAATGAGCAGTTCTTC. It specifies CASSLGLAFNEQFF.

The chain recombines TRBV5-6 with TRBJ1-5; maybe TRBD1 (5 bases). The V gene's germline CDR1 is SGHDT and CDR2 YYEEEE. V lost 3 bases to trimming and J lost 1 base, with 8 bases between them. This CDR3 comprises 14 residues. The CDR3 DNA reads TGTGCCAGCAGCTCGCGACAGAGCAATCAGCCCCAGCATTTT. This gives the protein CASSSRQSNQPQHF.

The chain employs TRBV28 and TRBJ2-3, with TRBD2 matching 8 bases. V dropped 4 bases and J dropped 5; count of bases not matched to a gene: 8. Germline CDR1 MDHEN, CDR2 SYDVKM. The CDR3 has 15 amino acids. CDR3 sequence: CASSSSGTRRDTQYF. The DNA of the CDR3 is TGTGCCAGCAGTTCCTCCGGGACTAGGAGAGATACGCAGTATTTT.

This clone came up a few times. The J gene is TRBJ2-7, the V gene TRBV4-1; the D gene is possibly TRBD2 (5 bases). The V gene lost 4 bases and the J gene lost 3 bases, with 10 bases spanning the gap. Germline CDR1 is MGHRA and CDR2 is YSYEKL. The CDR3 contains 13 residues. The CDR3 coding sequence is TGCGCCAGCAGCCCCACACTAGACTACGAGCAGTACTTC. This gives the protein CASSPTLDYEQYF.

The CDR3 coding sequence is TGTGCCAGCAGCCAAATCGGGACTCCTAAGTCCTCTGGAAACACCATATATTTT. Its protein is CASSQIGTPKSSGNTIYF. This sequence joins TRBV2 and TRBJ1-3; D possibly corresponds to TRBD1 (5 bases). V was cut by 6 bases and J by 0 bases, with 21 bases left in between. The CDR3 is made up of 18 amino acids. Germline V gene sequence: CDR1 SNHLY, CDR2 FYNNEI.

The rearrangement uses TRBV19 and TRBJ2-5; TRBD1 might be the D (7 bases). CDR1 is LNHDA, CDR2 SQIVND, per germline (reference sequence). V gave up 5 bases and J gave up 7 bases, with 14 bases separating them. CDR3 length: 13 residues. This chain's CDR3 is CASSGTARGTQYF. CDR3 DNA: TGTGCCAGTAGTGGGACAGCGCGGGGGACCCAGTACTTC.